The 19 T cell receptor beta chains below all came from one sample that was sequenced in a study of shared clonotypes between healthy human individuals. Method: immunoSEQ multiplex PCR; TCRdb's copy keeps in-frame clones and lacks some. The data show around 990,000 clones, around 77% seen once. Sequencing input: memory CD4+ T cells from PBMCs. Subset reported: CD45RA-negative fraction. The receptors originated from a man in his late teens or twenties in good health. Some clones in this sample may be carry-over from other donors' samples.

Details on this clone: A much larger clone is a single base away; this may be a read error. This rearrangement joins TRBV25-1 to TRBJ2-6; no clear D. The CDR3 length is 12 residues. Trimming took off 6 bases at V and 2 bases at J, with 2 bases between the two ends. The germline V gene encodes CDR1 MGHDK and CDR2 SYGVNS. CDR3 bases: TGTGCCAGCAGGACTGGGGCCAACGTCCTGACTTTC. Amino acid sequence: CASRTGANVLTF.

The V call is TRBV27, the J call TRBJ1-2; D not certain. The CDR3 runs to 14 residues. Germline V gene sequence: CDR1 MNHEY, CDR2 SMNVEV (reference sequence). The V gene lost 1 base and the J gene lost 3 bases, with 9 bases spanning the gap. The CDR3 DNA reads TGTGCCAGCAGTTTATTACCCCGGGACTATGGCTACACCTTC. It translates to CASSLLPRDYGYTF.

This clone occurred a few times. V is TRBV2 and J is TRBJ1-1; D unclear. This CDR3 comprises 14 residues. V shed 3 bases and J shed 3 bases, with 11 bases lying between them. Germline V gene sequence: CDR1 SNHLY, CDR2 FYNNEI. This chain's CDR3 is CASSEKRVYTEAFF. DNA of the CDR3: TGTGCCAGCAGTGAGAAAAGGGTATACACTGAAGCTTTCTTT.

V usage is TRBV7-9 and J usage is TRBJ2-1; D might be TRBD2 (6 bases). V was shortened by 6 bases and J by 0 bases, with 18 bases between the two germline ends. The CDR3 loop spans 17 amino acids. In germline, CDR1 is SEHNR, CDR2 FQNEAQ (reference sequence). The CDR3 DNA follows: TGTGCCAGCAGTTTACGCGGGACCCCGAGCTCCTACAATGAGCAGTTCTTC. It codes for CASSLRGTPSSYNEQFF.

The genes are TRBV29-1 and TRBJ2-2; TRBD2 matches 16 bases. Germline-derived CDR1 and CDR2 are SQVTM and ANQGSEA. This CDR3 contains 17 residues. With 6 bases clipped from V and 0 bases from J, the junction kept 4 bases outside the gene matches. The CDR3 reads CSVSGTSGRANTGELFF. CDR3 DNA sequence: TGCAGCGTATCCGGGACTAGCGGGAGGGCGAACACCGGGGAGCTGTTTTTT.

This chain uses TRBV11-2 with TRBJ2-5, with 9 bases that match TRBD2. Trimming at V came to 5 bases and at J to 4 bases, leaving 11 bases not matched to a gene. The germline V gene encodes CDR1 SGHAT and CDR2 FQNNGV. The CDR3 is 16 residues long. The CDR3, as DNA: TGTGCCAGCAGCCTAAACTTAGCGGGAGTTGGAGAGACCCAGTACTTC. This codes for CASSLNLAGVGETQYF. The full variable domain, completed using reference TRBV11-2 and TRBJ2-5, is EAGVAQSPRYKIIEKRQSVAFWCNPISGHATLYWYQQILGQGPKLLIQFQNNGVVDDSQLPKDRFSAERLKGVDSTLKIQPAKLEDSAVYLCASSLNLAGVGETQYFGPGTRLLVL.

This chain joins TRBV7-3 and TRBJ1-4; no firm D call. V lost 2 bases and J 4 bases, leaving 8 bases between the germline ends. Germline assignment: CDR1 SGHTA and CDR2 FQGTGA. The CDR3 consists of 14 residues. The CDR3 here is CASSLESGNEKLFF. The CDR3 DNA is TGTGCCAGCAGCTTAGAGTCCGGTAATGAAAAACTGTTTTTT.

The rearrangement uses TRBV5-6 and TRBJ1-5; D is undetermined. The CDR3 covers 14 residues. Germline loops: CDR1 SGHDT, CDR2 YYEEEE. With 2 bases removed from V and 0 bases from J, the gap between germline ends came to 6 bases. CDR3 bases: TGTGCCAGCAGCTTTTCTGGTAGCAATCAGCCCCAGCATTTT. This translates into CASSFSGSNQPQHF.

This clone has only a few counts. The J gene is TRBJ2-1, the V gene TRBV5-6; 7 bases line up with TRBD1. CDR3 length: 17 residues. Germline-derived CDR1 and CDR2 are SGHDT and YYEEEE. Germline trimming cut 3 bases from V and 3 bases from J; bases unmatched to any gene: 12. The CDR3 coding sequence is TGTGCCAGCAGCTCCATCCGCCAAGGGGGCCGCTACAATGAGCAGTTCTTC. Protein product: CASSSIRQGGRYNEQFF.

The V and J genes are TRBV19 and TRBJ1-5, with 8 bases fitting TRBD1. The CDR3 has 14 amino acids. The V segment lost 6 bases and the J segment 2 bases; nucleotides outside the gene matches: 3. Germline V gene lookup returns CDR1 LNHDA and CDR2 SQIVND (reference sequence). DNA for the CDR3: TGTGCCAGTAGACCGGGACAGGGCAATCAGCCCCAGCATTTT. Its protein product is CASRPGQGNQPQHF.

The V gene is TRBV5-5, the J gene TRBJ2-5; 7 bases map to TRBD1. The CDR3 contains 15 residues. Germline CDR1 SGHKS, CDR2 YYEKEE (reference sequence). Trimming cost V 5 bases and J 1 base; bases outside gene matches: 8. The CDR3 is CASRPRGFSQETQYF. CDR3 sequence (DNA): TGTGCCAGCAGGCCCAGGGGGTTCTCCCAAGAGACCCAGTACTTC.

The chain recombines TRBV5-1 with TRBJ1-2; D remains unclear. Trimming removed 4 bases at V and 4 bases at J, with 17 bases between. The CDR3 covers 15 residues. Germline V lookup: CDR1 SGHRS, CDR2 YFSETQ. This chain's CDR3 is CASSPEPPGTYGYTF. The DNA for the CDR3 is TGCGCCAGCAGCCCCGAGCCACCGGGCACCTATGGCTACACCTTC.

The chain couples TRBV7-2 to TRBJ1-1; no definite D call. Trimming shortened V by 2 bases and J by 6 bases, and 4 bases separated the two germline ends. Germline loops: CDR1 SGHTA, CDR2 FQGNSA. There are 11 residues in the CDR3. CDR3 nucleotides: TGTGCCAGCAGCTTACATTCTGAAGCTTTCTTT. It translates to CASSLHSEAFF.

Remarks on this clone: Different DNA sequences within this sample yield the same CDR3. V and J are TRBV5-4 and TRBJ2-2; the match to TRBD1 covers 8 bases. V shed 4 bases, J shed 1 base, and the junction held 3 bases outside the gene matches. Germline values: CDR1 SGHNT, CDR2 YYREEE (reference sequence). The CDR3 is 15 residues long. The CDR3: CASSGGQGNTGELFF. CDR3 DNA: TGTGCCAGCAGCGGAGGACAGGGGAACACCGGGGAGCTGTTTTTT.

The V call is TRBV6-6, the J call TRBJ2-2; 10 nucleotides agree with TRBD2. The junction had 11 bases not matched to a gene; V was cut back by 7 bases and J by 6 bases. The CDR3 covers 16 residues. Looked up from germline, CDR1 is MNHNY and CDR2 is SVGAGI (reference sequence). DNA of the CDR3: TGTGCCAGCACCCTAGCGGGAGTTAAAGGGGCCGGGGAGCTGTTTTTT. Translating it yields CASTLAGVKGAGELFF.

The chain carries TRBV5-1 and TRBJ2-1; 10 nucleotides match TRBD1. This CDR3 is 14 amino acids long. Per the germline V gene, CDR1 is SGHRS and CDR2 is YFSETQ. J gave up 7 bases and V 6 bases, and 7 bases lay outside the gene matches. The CDR3 spells CASTSGTGANEQFF. The CDR3 DNA follows: TGCGCCAGCACCTCCGGGACAGGGGCAAATGAGCAGTTCTTC.

Points on this clone: Its ends do not fully match the called genes, so a read error is possible. The genes are TRBV10-3 and TRBJ1-2, with 8 bases that match TRBD1. CDR1 and CDR2 from the germline V gene are ENHRY and SYGVKD. CDR3 length: 17 residues. CDR3 residues: CASSLGLRGGQGYGYTF. CDR3 nucleotide sequence: TGTGCCAGCAGTTTAGGTCTGCGTGGAGGACAGGGTTATGGCTACACCTTC.

The chain links TRBV5-1 to TRBJ2-5; D not certain. V lost 0 bases, J lost 10 bases, and 13 bases lay in between. This CDR3 has 13 amino acids. CDR1 and CDR2 (germline): SGHRS, YFSETQ. Here the CDR3 reads CASSLGGKVGQYF. Here the CDR3 DNA reads TGCGCCAGCAGCTTGGGTGGTAAAGTGGGCCAGTACTTC.

The chain recombines TRBV4-1 with TRBJ1-6; possibly TRBD1 for D (6 bases). The germline V gene encodes CDR1 MGHRA and CDR2 YSYEKL. The CDR3 has 17 amino acids. With 1 base removed from V and 7 bases from J, the gap between germline ends came to 17 bases. The CDR3 coding sequence is TGCGCCAGCAGCCAAGCTAGCTTGACAGGTCCGAATTCACCCCTCCACTTT. Protein sequence: CASSQASLTGPNSPLHF.